The source of this T cell receptor beta chain is a study of blood T cells in healthy people across ages. Study results and caveats: Significant beta diversity loss was already apparent by age approximately 36, declining roughly linearly. Diversity estimates drawn from one million T cells were deemed underestimates.

This clonotype was detected a few times. Its target is unknown. A second roughly 7 to 12 cycle PCR used barcoded and J-beta primers. Every single cDNA molecule received a tag from a template-switch adaptor with 12 random nucleotides. Every sample gave at least 2.5 million paired-end reads containing CDR3. A single record per CDR3 protein comes from TCRdb applying MiXCR to the 5' RACE reads. Of around 1,500,000 distinct CDR3 sequences in the sample, roughly 30% were seen once. In germline, CDR1 is DFQATT, CDR2 SNEGSKA (reference sequence). The trim removed 6 bases at V and 10 bases at J, leaving 11 bases unmatched. CDR3 size: 13 residues.

V and J are TRBV20-1 and TRBJ2-1, with 8 nucleotides matching TRBD2. The TCR originated in a woman aged 25 to 45 in good health. Sequencing used blood. The CDR3 DNA reads TGCAGTGCGGAGGCGGGGGGAAGGTGGGAGCAGTTCTTC. Protein product: CSAEAGGRWEQFF.